This T cell receptor (beta chain) was found in a study of OX40 agonist ivuxolimab in advanced cancers. The overall study: Eligibility rules accepted prior anti-PD-1, anti-PD-L1 or anti-CTLA-4 therapy, and 30% to 40% had some. Findings and limits, study-wide: In the 0.1 to 3.0 mg/kg range, CD4+ and CD8+ blood T cells had expanded clonally by week 6. The average count of expanded clones was higher among CD8+ T cells than among CD4+. The investigators did not determine what antigen specificity the expanded peripheral T cells had.

The method was immunoSEQ multiplex PCR; TCRdb's version includes in-frame clones alone and lacks a portion of them. The table shows approximately 58,000 clones, with 70% to 80% occurring only once. The germline gives CDR1 SGHVS, CDR2 FNYEAQ. V was clipped by 1 base and J by 7 bases; unmatched bases: 9. The CDR3 is 16 residues long. In regard to this clone: The antigen remains unidentified.

The gene calls are TRBV7-6 and TRBJ2-5; 10 bases align to TRBD2. Material: CD4+ or CD8+ T cells sorted from blood, obtained in a trial of the OX40 agonist ivuxolimab. This TCR came from an adult with an advanced solid tumor such as melanoma, head and neck, liver or kidney cancer. CDR3 bases: TGTGCCAGCAGCTTAGAAGCAGCGGGGGGGAGTAGGACCCAGTACTTC. Residues: CASSLEAAGGSRTQYF. Together with reference TRBV7-6 and TRBJ2-5, the CDR3 gives the full variable domain: GAGVSQSPRYKVTKRGQDVALRCDPISGHVSLYWYRQALGQGPEFLTYFNYEAQQDKSGLPNDRFSAERPEGSISTLTIQRTEQRDSAMYRCASSLEAAGGSRTQYFGPGTRLLVL.